Below are 18 T cell receptor beta chains sequenced from a single sample in a study of cytotoxic CD8 clonotypes in ibrutinib-treated CLL. Only in-frame clones appear in the TCRdb table, and some are missing; sequencing was by immunoSEQ multiplex PCR. This sample has about 23,000 clones, with about 64% found just once. The sequencing here drew on PBMCs, taken after 24 months of ibrutinib treatment. The origin of the receptors is a human donor with chronic lymphocytic leukemia.

V is TRBV5-1 and J is TRBJ2-7, with unresolved D. Trimming shortened V by 0 bases and J by 3 bases, and 13 bases separated the two germline ends. The germline gives CDR1 SGHRS, CDR2 YFSETQ. The CDR3 contains 15 residues. The chain's CDR3 is CASSLGQDVGYEQYF. The CDR3 coding sequence is TGCGCCAGCAGCTTGGGGCAGGACGTTGGCTACGAGCAGTACTTC.

V usage is TRBV5-4 and J usage is TRBJ1-2; the match to TRBD1 covers 8 bases. This CDR3 has 14 residues. Trimming cost V 2 bases and J 2 bases; bases outside gene matches: 2. Germline lookup yields CDR1 SGHNT and CDR2 YYREEE (reference sequence). The chain's CDR3 is CASSFRTGNYGYTF. The CDR3 nucleotides are TGTGCCAGCAGCTTTAGGACAGGGAACTATGGCTACACCTTC.

This rearrangement joins TRBV19 to TRBJ1-2, with D unclear. Per germline, CDR1 LNHDA and CDR2 SQIVND (reference sequence). This CDR3 has 14 residues. Trimming stripped 3 bases from V and 0 bases from J, with 8 bases between. CDR3 loop: CASSIAIANYGYTF. In DNA form, the CDR3 reads TGTGCCAGTAGTATCGCGATAGCTAACTATGGCTACACCTTC.

This chain joins TRBV29-1 and TRBJ1-2; D gene unclear. Deletions cut 6 bases from V and 4 bases from J, with 12 bases between. This CDR3 region has 12 residues. CDR1 and CDR2 from the germline V gene are SQVTM and ANQGSEA. This CDR3 is CSVGDRFYGYTF. CDR3 DNA: TGCAGCGTGGGAGATCGATTCTATGGCTACACCTTC.

The V call is TRBV27, the J call TRBJ2-3, with 8 bases lining up with TRBD1. The CDR3 totals 12 residues. Germline trimming cut 5 bases from V and 9 bases from J; bases unmatched to any gene: 4. From germline, CDR1 is MNHEY and CDR2 SMNVEV (reference sequence). As DNA, the CDR3 is TGTGCCAGCAGTCAAGGACAGGGCACGCAGTATTTT. It encodes CASSQGQGTQYF.

The chain joins TRBV5-1 to TRBJ1-1, with 7 positions matching TRBD1. Germline V gene data show CDR1 as SGHRS and CDR2 as YFSETQ. J lost 0 bases, V lost 2 bases, and 7 bases had no gene match. The CDR3 is 16 residues long. CDR3 amino acids: CASSFGDSNLNTEAFF. As DNA, the CDR3 is TGCGCCAGCAGCTTCGGGGACAGCAACTTGAACACTGAAGCTTTCTTT.

The chain is built from TRBV2 and TRBJ1-2; 7 nucleotides line up with TRBD1. CDR3 length: 12 amino acids. CDR1 and CDR2 (germline): SNHLY, FYNNEI. Trimming cost V 9 bases and J 1 base; bases outside gene matches: 2. The CDR3, as DNA: TGTGCCAGGGGGGACAGTAACTATGGCTACACCTTC. Encoded protein: CARGDSNYGYTF.

This clone appeared a single time. The chain is built from TRBV23-1 and TRBJ2-5; D might be TRBD1 or TRBD2, each matching 5 bases. TRBV23-1 is filed as an ORF, its function uncertain. The CDR3 runs to 14 residues. Trimming shortened V by 8 bases and J by 5 bases, and 18 bases separated the two germline ends. In DNA form, the CDR3 reads TGCGCCAGCCACCGGAGGCCGGGGCCGGAGACCCAGTACTTC. It encodes CASHRRPGPETQYF.

The chain is built from TRBV11-2 and TRBJ1-1, with a tentative D call TRBD1 (5 bases). Trimming cost V 3 bases and J 1 base, with 15 bases left between them. Germline CDR1 reads SGHAT; CDR2 reads FQNNGV. The CDR3 sequence is 16 residues long. CDR3 coding DNA: TGTGCCAGCAGCTTCGATTGGGGGATCTCGAACACTGAAGCTTTCTTT. This sequence encodes CASSFDWGISNTEAFF.

The chain recombines TRBV4-2 with TRBJ2-2; possibly TRBD1 for D (6 bases). Germline V gene data show CDR1 as LGHNA and CDR2 as YNFKEQ. V lost 0 bases and J 6 bases, leaving 11 bases between the germline ends. CDR3 length equals 15 residues. CDR3 nucleotides: TGTGCCAGCAGCCAAGAATCTCAGGGGTCCGGGGAGCTGTTTTTT. Its protein product is CASSQESQGSGELFF.

The chain is built from TRBV6-6 and TRBJ1-1, with a possible D match to TRBD1 (6 bases). Trimming pared 2 bases from V and 5 bases from J, leaving 18 bases between. The CDR3 runs 16 residues. Germline V gives CDR1 MNHNY, CDR2 SVGAGI (reference sequence). CDR3 region: CASSYQGTPVKTEAFF. The CDR3 DNA reads as TGTGCCAGCAGTTACCAAGGGACACCCGTAAAAACTGAAGCTTTCTTT.

The chain links TRBV29-1 to TRBJ1-2; D is perhaps TRBD1 (5 bases). Germline CDR1 SQVTM, CDR2 ANQGSEA. V lost 8 bases to trimming and J lost 2 bases, with 18 bases between them. The CDR3 totals 14 residues. This chain's CDR3 is CSTNIRGGNYGYTF. As DNA, the CDR3 is TGCAGCACCAACATAAGGGGAGGAAACTATGGCTACACCTTC.

The chain is built from TRBV5-4 and TRBJ2-7, with D possibly being TRBD1 (5 bases). CDR1 is SGHNT, CDR2 YYREEE, per germline (reference sequence). This CDR3 spans 11 amino acids. V lost 9 bases to trimming and J lost 6 bases, with 13 bases between them. CDR3 bases: TGTGCCACCTATCAGGGAAGCGAGCAGTACTTC. Amino acid sequence: CATYQGSEQYF.

CDR3 DNA: TGTGCCAGCTCCCTCCGCACCCTCGCGAACACTGAAGCTTTCTTT. It encodes CASSLRTLANTEAFF. This chain connects TRBV18 to TRBJ1-1; D gene unclear. CDR1 KGHSH and CDR2 LQKENI come from the germline V gene. The V gene lost 6 bases and the J gene lost 1 base, with 15 bases spanning the gap. The length of the CDR3 is 15 residues.

This chain uses TRBV9 with TRBJ2-7, with a weak D call TRBD2 (5 bases). The germline V gene has CDR1 SGDLS and CDR2 YYNGEE. The CDR3 runs 12 residues. With 2 bases removed from V and 7 bases from J, the gap between germline ends came to 10 bases. CDR3 coding DNA: TGTGCCAGCAGCGTCAACAGCGGAGAGCAGTACTTC. The encoded protein is CASSVNSGEQYF.

V and J are TRBV29-1 and TRBJ1-5; the match to TRBD1 covers 8 bases. Germline-derived CDR1 and CDR2 are SQVTM and ANQGSEA. With V trimmed by 4 bases and J by 7 bases, 6 bases remained unmatched. CDR3 length: 13 residues. The CDR3 region has the DNA TGCAGCGTTGGAGTCAGGGGGCGGCAGCCCCAGCATTTT. Translation gives CSVGVRGRQPQHF.

The chain recombines TRBV21-1 with TRBJ2-3; the table's D call, TRBD2, was not checked against the DNA. TRBV21-1 is termed a pseudogene. The CDR3 sequence is 17 residues long. CDR3 bases: TGTGCCAGCAGCAAATTAAGACTAGCGGGGGCCCCAGATACGCAGTATTTT. It yields the protein CASSKLRLAGAPDTQYF.

This chain links TRBV19 with TRBJ1-3; TRBD1 aligns across 8 bases. J was trimmed by 0 bases and V by 5 bases; bases with no gene match: 6. The V gene's germline CDR1 is LNHDA and CDR2 SQIVND (reference sequence). The CDR3 has 16 amino acids. This chain's CDR3 is CASSSGQGHSGNTIYF. The CDR3 DNA is TGTGCCAGTAGTTCTGGACAGGGCCACTCTGGAAACACCATATATTTT.